Shown below are 5 T cell receptor beta chains from a single sample sequenced in a study of persistence of HIV-infected CD4 T cells. The libraries were made with immunoSEQ version 4 in survey mode. Clones were sequenced by immunoSEQ multiplex PCR, and TCRdb holds only the in-frame ones, with some missing. The data show under 50,000 clones, with approximately 90% seen just once and about 3.5% held by the top ten. Anti-CD3/anti-CD28 beads served as a nonspecific positive control stimulus. Sorting selected CD4+ T cells upregulating both CD40 ligand and CD69. These receptors' antigens are unknown. Sequencing was performed on CD4+ T cells sorted from PBMCs after roughly 20-hour stimulation, taken from a patient who received antiretroviral therapy. These TCRs come from an adult woman with HIV who was CMV-seropositive.

The genes are TRBV5-4 and TRBJ2-5; 7 bases are shared with TRBD2. V trimming: 4 bases; J trimming: 7 bases; junction bases outside the gene matches: 13. Germline V gives CDR1 SGHNT, CDR2 YYREEE (reference sequence). This CDR3 is 15 amino acids long. The CDR3 is CASSPKSGAMGTQYF. The CDR3 DNA reads TGTGCCAGCAGCCCTAAAAGCGGGGCCATGGGGACCCAGTACTTC.

The rearrangement joins TRBV6-5 to TRBJ2-3; a weak D match, TRBD2 (6 bases). Germline CDR1 and CDR2: MNHEY and SVGAGI. The CDR3 contains 13 residues. V was shortened by 7 bases and J by 5 bases, with 13 bases between the two germline ends. The CDR3 nucleotides are TGTGCCAGCATCAAGGACTACGGAGATACGCAGTATTTT. It codes for CASIKDYGDTQYF.

The chain combines TRBV5-1 with TRBJ2-7; TRBD1 matches at 11 bases. The CDR3 runs to 15 residues. CDR1 is SGHRS and CDR2 is YFSETQ in the germline V gene. With V trimmed by 0 bases and J by 7 bases, 6 bases remained unmatched. CDR3 nucleotides: TGCGCCAGCAGCTTGGACGGACAGGGGGCTGGGGAGCAGTACTTC. Its translation: CASSLDGQGAGEQYF.

The V call is TRBV6-5, the J call TRBJ1-5, with a tentative D call TRBD1 (5 bases). The CDR3 consists of 14 residues. Germline V gene sequence: CDR1 MNHEY, CDR2 SVGAGI. V lost 0 bases to trimming and J lost 8 bases, with 11 bases between them. CDR3: CASSYSGAREPQHF. For the CDR3, the DNA is TGTGCCAGCAGTTACTCAGGGGCGAGGGAGCCCCAGCATTTT.

This chain joins TRBV1 and TRBJ2-5. TRBV1 is flagged as a pseudogene. CDR3 length: 16 residues. In DNA, the CDR3 is TGCACCAGCAGCCAAGAACGTCCGGGGCAGGGAGAGACCCAGTACTTC. It specifies CTSSQERPGQGETQYF.